The 12 T cell receptor beta chains below were found in one sample sequenced in a study of OX40 agonist ivuxolimab in advanced cancers. Library generation was performed with the immunoSEQ multiplex PCR assay. TCRdb re-hosts the immuneACCESS table, in-frame sequences only. Its copies lack some clones; in the studies checked, an unresolved V gene accounts for under half of them, and the cause for the rest is not known. Recorded for this sample are tens of thousands of clones; 80% to 90% of them occurred a single time. The top ten clones comprise roughly 1.9% of the sample. The sample consisted of CD4+ or CD8+ T cells sorted from blood, taken in a trial of the OX40 agonist ivuxolimab. The receptors were gathered from an adult with an advanced solid tumor such as melanoma, head and neck, liver or kidney cancer.

The J gene is TRBJ2-1, the V gene TRBV6-4, with D possibly TRBD2 on 5 matching bases. The germline gives CDR1 MRHNA, CDR2 SNTAGT. Trimming took off 0 bases at V and 7 bases at J, with 13 bases between the two ends. CDR3 size: 15 residues. This chain's CDR3 is CASSDSTSPGNEQFF. The CDR3 DNA reads TGTGCCAGCAGTGACTCCACTAGTCCGGGAAATGAGCAGTTCTTC.

This clone turned up a few times. The chain combines TRBV10-1 with TRBJ1-1; tentative D call: TRBD1 (5 bases). The CDR3 covers 14 residues. Germline V CDR1 and CDR2: WNHNN, SYGVQD (reference sequence). Trimming took off 7 bases at V and 1 base at J, with 13 bases between the two ends. Written as DNA, the CDR3 is TGCGCCAGCACTCAAGGGACTGGGAACACTGAAGCTTTCTTT. Amino acid sequence: CASTQGTGNTEAFF.

The chain recombines TRBV29-1 with TRBJ2-3; 8 bases are a match to TRBD1. Germline CDR1 and CDR2: SQVTM and ANQGSEA. This CDR3 region has 13 residues. Losses at the gene ends were 7 bases for V and 4 bases for J; bases not matched to a gene: 7. The DNA for the CDR3 is TGCAGCGCTCAGGACAGGGAGGCAGATACGCAGTATTTT. Translation gives CSAQDREADTQYF.

The chain uses TRBV5-5 and TRBJ1-3, with 7 bases matching TRBD1. After removal of 0 bases from V and 0 bases from J, the junction contained 12 bases not matched to a gene. CDR1 SGHKS and CDR2 YYEKEE come from the germline V gene (reference sequence). The CDR3 spans 19 residues. CDR3 sequence reads: CASSLETRRDSHSGNTIYF. CDR3 nucleotide sequence: TGTGCCAGCAGCTTGGAGACCCGGCGGGACAGTCACTCTGGAAACACCATATATTTT.

CDR3 in DNA: TGTGCCAGCAGTCCCCGCCGGGAAAATTCACCCCTCCACTTT. It is translated as CASSPRRENSPLHF. The J gene is TRBJ1-6, the V gene TRBV28; D gene ambiguous. Trimming took 5 bases from V and 7 from J, leaving 12 bases between them. Germline CDR1 and CDR2: MDHEN and SYDVKM. The CDR3 extends over 14 amino acids. Looking up the rest from reference TRBV28 and TRBJ1-6 gives the full variable domain: DVKVTQSSRYLVKRTGEKVFLECVQDMDHENMFWYRQDPGLGLRLIYFSYDVKMKEKGDIPEGYSVSREKKERFSLILESASTNQTSMYLCASSPRRENSPLHFGNGTRLTVT.

The V and J genes are TRBV7-2 and TRBJ2-7; D is perhaps TRBD2 (5 bases). V was pared by 4 bases and J by 6 bases, with 13 bases between. The CDR3 totals 13 residues. CDR1 SGHTA and CDR2 FQGNSA come from the germline V gene. The CDR3 DNA sequence: TGTGCCAGCAGCTCAAGGCTAGAGGGCGAGCAGTACTTC. This translates into CASSSRLEGEQYF.

V usage is TRBV7-6 and J usage is TRBJ1-2; 9 nucleotides align to TRBD1. Per the germline V gene, CDR1 is SGHVS and CDR2 is FNYEAQ. The CDR3 extends over 16 amino acids. V shed 4 bases and J 2 bases; nucleotides not matched to a gene: 8. The CDR3 DNA follows: TGTGCCAGCAGCTCCGAACTCGACAGGGGGAACTATGGCTACACCTTC. Translated, it gives CASSSELDRGNYGYTF.

The gene calls are TRBV15 and TRBJ2-5; D gene uncertain. The J call may be incorrect, as the DNA end agrees better with TRBJ2-7. Germline CDR1 and CDR2: LNHNV and YYDKDF (reference sequence). The CDR3 is 14 amino acids. CDR3 in amino acids: CATSSLGSSYEQYF. DNA for the CDR3: TGTGCCACCAGCTCTCTTGGGTCGTCCTACGAGCAGTACTTC.

The rearrangement links TRBV9 to TRBJ2-1, with D possibly matching TRBD2 (6 bases). Trimming took off 4 bases at V and 5 bases at J, with 13 bases between the two ends. The V gene's germline CDR1 is SGDLS and CDR2 YYNGEE. This CDR3 comprises 14 residues. CDR3 DNA sequence: TGTGCCAGCAGCTTCCGGGACTTAGACAATGAGCAGTTCTTC. Translated, it gives CASSFRDLDNEQFF.

This chain links TRBV5-4 with TRBJ2-2, with 11 nucleotides matching TRBD2. This CDR3 contains 17 residues. Germline V gene sequence: CDR1 SGHNT, CDR2 YYREEE (reference sequence). After removal of 0 bases from V and 7 bases from J, the junction contained 8 bases not matched to a gene. The DNA for the CDR3 is TGTGCCAGCAGCTTGGGGCTAGCGGGAGGCGCGGGCGGGGAGCTGTTTTTT. Translation gives CASSLGLAGGAGGELFF.

CDR3 sequence (DNA): TGTGCCATACGAAGTTCCTACGAGCAGTACTTC. Amino acids: CAIRSSYEQYF. V gene TRBV10-3 combines with J gene TRBJ2-7; no clear D. Germline CDR1 ENHRY, CDR2 SYGVKD. Trimming left V 9 bases short and J 1 base short, with 7 bases between. This CDR3 comprises 11 residues.

This clone was detected once. This chain joins TRBV7-2 and TRBJ1-5; D remains ambiguous. CDR3 size: 14 residues. Trimming shortened V by 7 bases and J by 2 bases, and 12 bases separated the two germline ends. CDR1 is SGHTA, CDR2 FQGNSA, per germline. CDR3 coding DNA: TGTGCCAGCACAATTTCGGGAGGCAATCAGCCCCAGCATTTT. Its protein is CASTISGGNQPQHF. The complete variable domain, with remaining parts taken from reference TRBV7-2 and TRBJ1-5, reads GAGVSQSPSNKVTEKGKDVELRCDPISGHTALYWYRQSLGQGLEFLIYFQGNSAPDKSGLPSDRFSAERTGGSVSTLTIQRTQQEDSAVYLCASTISGGNQPQHFGDGTRLSIL.